This T cell receptor beta chain was sequenced for a study of cytomegalovirus exposure and HLA in healthy donors. A multiplex PCR was run with 60 Vbeta primers and 13 Jbeta primers. Sequencing was performed with immunoSEQ multiplex PCR; in TCRdb, only in-frame clones are kept and a portion is missing. The profile shows about 190,000 clones, under 80% of them singletons. The germline V gene has CDR1 SGDLS and CDR2 YYNGEE. V lost 1 base to trimming and J lost 4 bases, with 8 bases between them. The CDR3 length is 13 residues. Sequencing was performed on PBMCs. The receptor's source is a man under 40 in good health and CMV-seropositive. The chain joins TRBV9 to TRBJ1-1; D not resolved. The CDR3 sequence is CASSVQAVTEAFF. CDR3 in DNA: TGTGCCAGCAGCGTACAGGCCGTCACTGAAGCTTTCTTT.